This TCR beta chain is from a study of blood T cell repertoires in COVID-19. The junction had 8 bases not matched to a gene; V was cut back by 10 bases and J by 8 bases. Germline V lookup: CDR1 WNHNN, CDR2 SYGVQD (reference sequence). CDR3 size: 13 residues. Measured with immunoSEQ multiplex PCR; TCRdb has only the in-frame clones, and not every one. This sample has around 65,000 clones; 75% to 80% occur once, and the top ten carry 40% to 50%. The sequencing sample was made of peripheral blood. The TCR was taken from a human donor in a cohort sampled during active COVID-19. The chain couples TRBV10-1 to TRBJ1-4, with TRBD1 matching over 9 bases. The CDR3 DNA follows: TGCGCCACGGCGGACAGGGGAAGGGAAAAACTGTTTTTT. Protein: CATADRGREKLFF.